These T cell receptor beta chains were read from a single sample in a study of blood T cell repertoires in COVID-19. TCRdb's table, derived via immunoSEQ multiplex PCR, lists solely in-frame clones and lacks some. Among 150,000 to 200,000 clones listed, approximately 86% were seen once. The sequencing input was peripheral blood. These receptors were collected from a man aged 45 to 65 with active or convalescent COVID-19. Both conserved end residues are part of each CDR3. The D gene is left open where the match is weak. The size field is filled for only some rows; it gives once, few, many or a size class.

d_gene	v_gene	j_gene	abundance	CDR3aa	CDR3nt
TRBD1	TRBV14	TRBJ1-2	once	CASSQRRDRYRSSYGYTF	TGTGCCAGCAGCCAACGCCGGGACAGGTATCGCTCATCCTATGGCTACACCTTC
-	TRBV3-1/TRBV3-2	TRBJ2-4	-	CASSQAGTLAKNIQYF	TGTGCCAGCAGCCAAGCCGGGACACTAGCCAAAAACATTCAGTACTTC
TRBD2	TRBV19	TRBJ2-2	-	CASSIRGTSGELFF	TGTGCCAGTAGTATCCGGGGGACTAGCGGGGAGCTGTTTTTT
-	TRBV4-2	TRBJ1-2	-	CASSQDLSGVGYTF	TGTGCCAGCAGCCAAGATTTATCAGGGGTGGGCTACACCTTC
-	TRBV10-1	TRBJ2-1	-	CASSESRQTTNYNEQFF	TGCGCCAGCAGTGAGTCGAGACAGACCACGAACTACAATGAGCAGTTCTTC
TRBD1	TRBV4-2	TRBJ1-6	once	CASSHTGEPLLTLHF	TGTGCCAGCAGCCACACAGGGGAGCCTCTTCTGACCCTCCACTTT
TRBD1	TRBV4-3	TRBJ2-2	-	CASSQDPGQASWLFF	TGCGCCAGCAGCCAAGACCCAGGACAGGCCTCATGGCTGTTTTTT
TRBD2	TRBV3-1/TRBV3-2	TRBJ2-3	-	CASSLRGSGGAADTQYF	TGTGCCAGCAGCCTCCGGGGGAGCGGGGGGGCCGCAGATACGCAGTATTTT
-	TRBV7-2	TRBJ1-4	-	CASSLGGVANEKLFF	TGTGCCAGCAGCTTAGGGGGGGTAGCTAATGAAAAACTGTTTTTT
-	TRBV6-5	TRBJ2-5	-	CASSYSRLQETQYF	TGTGCCAGCAGTTACTCGAGGTTACAAGAGACCCAGTACTTC
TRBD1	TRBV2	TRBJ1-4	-	CASNQGARNEKLFF	TGTGCCAGCAACCAGGGGGCGCGTAATGAAAAACTGTTTTTT
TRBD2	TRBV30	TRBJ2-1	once	CAWIGGASGRVNEQFF	TGTGCCTGGATAGGCGGGGCTAGCGGGAGGGTCAATGAGCAGTTCTTC
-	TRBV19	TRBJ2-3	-	CASSPQGATDTQYF	TGTGCCAGTAGTCCACAGGGTGCCACAGATACGCAGTATTTT
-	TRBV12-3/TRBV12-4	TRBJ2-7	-	CASSFARGGEQYF	TGTGCCAGCAGTTTCGCCAGGGGTGGGGAGCAGTACTTC
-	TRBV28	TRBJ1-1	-	CAIQGYLNTEAFF	TGTGCCATACAGGGTTATCTGAACACTGAAGCTTTCTTT
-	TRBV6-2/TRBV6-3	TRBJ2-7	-	CASSYSTYEQYF	TGTGCCAGCAGTTACTCTACTTACGAGCAGTACTTC
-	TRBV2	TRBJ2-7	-	CASGTSAYEQYF	TGTGCCAGCGGGACTTCCGCCTACGAGCAGTACTTC
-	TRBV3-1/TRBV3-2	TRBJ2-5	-	CASSQEVQGGTQYF	TGTGCCAGCAGCCAAGAGGTCCAGGGAGGGACCCAGTACTTC
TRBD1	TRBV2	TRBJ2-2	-	CASGRDRNTGELFF	TGTGCCAGCGGTAGGGACAGGAACACCGGGGAGCTGTTTTTT
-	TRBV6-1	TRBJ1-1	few	CASSDRSGGAGTEAFF	TGTGCCAGCAGTGACCGGTCCGGGGGGGCTGGCACTGAAGCTTTCTTT
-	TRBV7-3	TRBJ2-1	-	CASSLTSVSYNEQFF	TGTGCCAGCAGCTTAACCAGCGTCTCTTACAATGAGCAGTTCTTC
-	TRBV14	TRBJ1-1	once	CASSPAGETEAFF	TGTGCCAGCAGCCCCGCGGGAGAAACTGAAGCTTTCTTT
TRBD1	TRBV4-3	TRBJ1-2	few	CASSQGTGYGVGYTF	TGCGCCAGCAGCCAAGGGACAGGGTACGGAGTTGGCTACACCTTC
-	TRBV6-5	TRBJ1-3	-	CASRGGEGDGNTIYF	TGTGCCAGCAGAGGAGGGGAGGGTGATGGAAACACCATATATTTT
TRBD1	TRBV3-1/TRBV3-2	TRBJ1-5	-	CASSSQQGPHQPQHF	TGTGCCAGCAGCTCCCAACAGGGGCCCCATCAGCCCCAGCATTTT
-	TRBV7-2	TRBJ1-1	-	CASSHSVQGTEAFF	TGTGCCAGCAGCCATTCGGTACAGGGCACTGAAGCTTTCTTT
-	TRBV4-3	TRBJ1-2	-	CASSQEGGRVHGYTF	TGCGCCAGCAGCCAAGAGGGTGGCAGGGTCCATGGCTACACCTTC
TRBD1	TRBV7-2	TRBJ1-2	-	CASSFARGRGYGYTF	TGTGCCAGCAGCTTTGCGAGGGGGCGCGGCTATGGCTACACCTTC
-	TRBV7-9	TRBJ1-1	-	CASKTGTEAFF	TGTGCCAGTAAAACGGGGACTGAAGCTTTCTTT
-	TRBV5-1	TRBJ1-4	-	CASSIGQPNEKLFF	TGCGCCAGCAGCATAGGACAGCCAAATGAAAAACTGTTTTTT
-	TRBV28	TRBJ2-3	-	CASSQRLESTDTQYF	TGTGCCAGCAGTCAAAGGCTAGAAAGCACAGATACGCAGTATTTT
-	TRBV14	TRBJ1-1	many	CASSLGQWITEAFF	TGTGCCAGCAGCCTAGGACAGTGGATCACTGAAGCTTTCTTT
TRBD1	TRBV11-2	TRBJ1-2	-	CASSSQHRGRLGYTF	TGTGCCAGCAGCTCTCAACACAGGGGGCGTTTGGGCTACACCTTC
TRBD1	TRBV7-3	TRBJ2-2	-	CASQRTGTTGELFF	TGTGCCAGTCAAAGGACAGGGACCACCGGGGAGCTGTTTTTT
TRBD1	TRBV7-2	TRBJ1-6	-	CASSLEGQITNSPLHF	TGTGCCAGCAGCTTAGAGGGACAGATTACCAATTCACCCCTCCACTTT
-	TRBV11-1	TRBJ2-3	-	CASSPREAPSTDTQYF	TGTGCCAGCAGCCCCCGAGAAGCCCCTAGCACAGATACGCAGTATTTT
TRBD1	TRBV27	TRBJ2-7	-	CASSFTGTGSYEQYF	TGTGCCAGCAGTTTCACCGGGACAGGCTCCTACGAGCAGTACTTC